This T cell receptor beta chain was observed in a study of B cell selection in AIRE deficiency. Study-wide points: Healthy Tconv contained about 35% of shared healthy Treg sequences; only TCRbeta sequenced. Roughly 29% of healthy-donor shared Treg TCRbeta sequences appeared in patient Tconv cells.

CDR3 size: 14 residues. From germline, CDR1 is SGHTA and CDR2 FQGNSA. The V and J ends lost 2 bases and 7 bases respectively, with 9 bases between them. The table came from immunoSEQ multiplex PCR; TCRdb's copy has only in-frame clones and leaves some out. The sample carries about 24,000 clones, approximately 96% recorded once. A note on this clone: The antigen is unknown.

The sorted conventional CD4 T cells were gated as CD4+CD127+. Healthy unrelated donors supplied the control samples. The chain combines TRBV7-2 with TRBJ1-6, with D perhaps TRBD1 (5 bases). The clonotype originates from a human donor in good health. The specimen sequenced was CD4+CD127+ conventional T cells sorted from PBMCs. CDR3 protein: CASSLRQGNSPLHF. CDR3 sequence (DNA): TGTGCCAGCAGCTTAAGGCAGGGCAATTCACCCCTCCACTTT.